A single T cell receptor beta chain is shown here with its context. Its antigen is still unknown. This CDR3 spans 14 amino acids. CDR1 and CDR2 (germline): SEHNR, FQNEAQ (reference sequence). The V and J ends lost 1 base and 6 bases respectively, with 10 bases between them. Next came a second PCR, run for 7 to 11 cycles, which used a sample-barcoded 5' primer along with a J-beta primer mix. Each CDR3 protein is one row after TCRdb ran MiXCR on the 5' RACE reads. The table has 380,000 or so distinct CDR3 sequences, about half seen once; the top ten hold under 65%. This entry comes from a study of blood T cells in healthy people across ages. Study-level points and caveats: Naive T cell percentage strongly correlated with TCR beta diversity.

The receptor comes from a man between 60 and 70 years old in good health. The rearrangement uses TRBV7-9 and TRBJ1-5; D remains ambiguous. The material sequenced was blood. The CDR3 spells CASSLGRDGQPQHF. The CDR3 region has the DNA TGTGCCAGCAGCTTAGGTAGGGATGGTCAGCCCCAGCATTTT.